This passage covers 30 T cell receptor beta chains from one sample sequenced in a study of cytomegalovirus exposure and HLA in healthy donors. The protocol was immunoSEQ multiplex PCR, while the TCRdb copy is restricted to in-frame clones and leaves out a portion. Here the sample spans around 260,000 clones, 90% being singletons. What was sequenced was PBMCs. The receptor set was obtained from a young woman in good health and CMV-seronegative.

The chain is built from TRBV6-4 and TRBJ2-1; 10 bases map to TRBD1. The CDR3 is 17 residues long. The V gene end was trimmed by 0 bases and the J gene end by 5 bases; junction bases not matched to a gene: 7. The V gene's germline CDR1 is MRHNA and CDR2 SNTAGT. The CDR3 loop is CASSDSAGQGGHNEQFF. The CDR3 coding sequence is TGTGCCAGCAGTGACTCAGCTGGACAGGGGGGGCACAATGAGCAGTTCTTC.

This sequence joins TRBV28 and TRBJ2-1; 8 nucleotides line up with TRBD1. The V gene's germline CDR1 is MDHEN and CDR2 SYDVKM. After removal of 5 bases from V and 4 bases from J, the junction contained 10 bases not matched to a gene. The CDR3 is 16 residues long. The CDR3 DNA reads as TGTGCCAGCAGTAAAATTCGGACAGGGCGGTACAATGAGCAGTTCTTC. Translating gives CASSKIRTGRYNEQFF. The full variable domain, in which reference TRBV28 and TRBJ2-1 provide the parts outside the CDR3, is DVKVTQSSRYLVKRTGEKVFLECVQDMDHENMFWYRQDPGLGLRLIYFSYDVKMKEKGDIPEGYSVSREKKERFSLILESASTNQTSMYLCASSKIRTGRYNEQFFGPGTRLTVL.

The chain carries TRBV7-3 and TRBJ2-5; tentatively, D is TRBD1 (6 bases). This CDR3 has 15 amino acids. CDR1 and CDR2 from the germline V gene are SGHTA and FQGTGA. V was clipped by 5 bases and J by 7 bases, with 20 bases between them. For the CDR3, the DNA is TGTGCCAGCAGCCCCGAATACAGGGCTTTAGGGACCCAGTACTTC. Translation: CASSPEYRALGTQYF. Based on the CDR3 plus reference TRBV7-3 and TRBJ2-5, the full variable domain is GAGVSQTPSNKVTEKGKYVELRCDPISGHTALYWYRQSLGQGPEFLIYFQGTGAADDSGLPNDRFFAVRPEGSVSTLKIQRTERGDSAVYLCASSPEYRALGTQYFGPGTRLLVL.

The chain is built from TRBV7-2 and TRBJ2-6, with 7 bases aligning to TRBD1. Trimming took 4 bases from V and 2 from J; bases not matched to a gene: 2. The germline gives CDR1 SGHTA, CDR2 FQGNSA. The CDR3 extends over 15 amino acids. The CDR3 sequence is CASSSGGPGANVLTF. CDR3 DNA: TGTGCCAGCAGCTCAGGGGGTCCTGGGGCCAACGTCCTGACTTTC. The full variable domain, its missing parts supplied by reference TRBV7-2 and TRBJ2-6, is GAGVSQSPSNKVTEKGKDVELRCDPISGHTALYWYRQSLGQGLEFLIYFQGNSAPDKSGLPSDRFSAERTGGSVSTLTIQRTQQEDSAVYLCASSSGGPGANVLTFGAGSRLTVL.

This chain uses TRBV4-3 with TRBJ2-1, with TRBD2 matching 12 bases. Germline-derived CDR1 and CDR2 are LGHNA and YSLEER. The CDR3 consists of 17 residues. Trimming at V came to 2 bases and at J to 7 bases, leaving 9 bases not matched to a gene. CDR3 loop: CASSQLLAGGPRNEQFF. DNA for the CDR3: TGCGCCAGCAGCCAACTTCTAGCGGGAGGGCCAAGAAATGAGCAGTTCTTC.

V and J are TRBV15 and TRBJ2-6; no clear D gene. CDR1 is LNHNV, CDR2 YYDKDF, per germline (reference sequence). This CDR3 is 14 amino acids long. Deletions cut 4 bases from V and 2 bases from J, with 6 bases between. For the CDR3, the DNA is TGTGCCACCAGCAAAGAGGCTGGGGCCAACGTCCTGACTTTC. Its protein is CATSKEAGANVLTF.

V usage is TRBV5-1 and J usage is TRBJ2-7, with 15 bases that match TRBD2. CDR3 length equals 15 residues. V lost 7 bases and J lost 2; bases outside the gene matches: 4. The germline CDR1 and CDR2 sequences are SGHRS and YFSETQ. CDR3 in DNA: TGCGCCAGCGGACTAGCGGGAGGGGGGCCCTACGAGCAGTACTTC. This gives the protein CASGLAGGGPYEQYF.

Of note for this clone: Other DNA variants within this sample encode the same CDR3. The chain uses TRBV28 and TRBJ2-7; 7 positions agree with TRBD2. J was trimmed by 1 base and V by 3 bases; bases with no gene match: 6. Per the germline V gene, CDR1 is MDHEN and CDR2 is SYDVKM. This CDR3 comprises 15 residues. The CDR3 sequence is CASSLAGAISYEQYF. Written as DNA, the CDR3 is TGTGCCAGCAGTTTGGCGGGAGCTATATCCTACGAGCAGTACTTC.

CDR3 in amino acids: CSVVGQSYEQYF. CDR3 coding DNA: TGCAGCGTTGTAGGGCAGTCCTACGAGCAGTACTTC. The chain recombines TRBV29-1 with TRBJ2-7; D uncertain. Per germline, CDR1 SQVTM and CDR2 ANQGSEA. This CDR3 spans 12 amino acids. V lost 4 bases and J lost 1, with 8 bases in between.

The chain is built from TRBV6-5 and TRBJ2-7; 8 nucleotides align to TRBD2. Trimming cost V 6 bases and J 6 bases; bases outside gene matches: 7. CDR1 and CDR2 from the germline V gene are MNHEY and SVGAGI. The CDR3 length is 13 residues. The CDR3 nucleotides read TGTGCCAGCAGAGCGGGGACTAGATCCGAGCAGTACTTC. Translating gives CASRAGTRSEQYF.

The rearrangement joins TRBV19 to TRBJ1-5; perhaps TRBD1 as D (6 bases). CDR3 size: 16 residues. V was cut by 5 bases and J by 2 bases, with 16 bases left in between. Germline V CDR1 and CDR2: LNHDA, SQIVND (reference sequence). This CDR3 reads CASSFLQGDGNQPQHF. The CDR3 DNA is TGTGCCAGTAGTTTCTTACAGGGTGATGGCAATCAGCCCCAGCATTTT.

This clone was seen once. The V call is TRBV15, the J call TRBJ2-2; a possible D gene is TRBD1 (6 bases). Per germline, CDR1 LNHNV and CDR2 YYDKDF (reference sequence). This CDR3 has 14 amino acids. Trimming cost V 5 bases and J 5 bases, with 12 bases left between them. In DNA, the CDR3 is TGTGCCACCAGCCCGTATACAGGGACCGGGGAGCTGTTTTTT. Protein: CATSPYTGTGELFF.

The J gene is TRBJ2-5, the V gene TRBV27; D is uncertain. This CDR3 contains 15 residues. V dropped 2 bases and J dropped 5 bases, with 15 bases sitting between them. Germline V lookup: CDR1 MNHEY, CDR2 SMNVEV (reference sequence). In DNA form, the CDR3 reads TGTGCCAGCAGTTTAGCAGGCCCAATGTGGGAGACCCAGTACTTC. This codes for CASSLAGPMWETQYF.

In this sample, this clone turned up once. The DNA of the CDR3 is TGTGCCAGCAGCTTACCCGGGACAGCGGCCGGGGAGCTGTTTTTT. Translated: CASSLPGTAAGELFF. The chain uses TRBV7-7 and TRBJ2-2; 7 bases agree with TRBD1. Trimming removed 2 bases from V and 6 bases from J; junction bases left unmatched: 6. Germline V gene data show CDR1 as SSHAT and CDR2 as FNYEAQ (reference sequence). The length of the CDR3 is 15 residues.

The CDR3 loop reads CASSLPHSGRARFTDTQYF. In nucleotides, the CDR3 is TGTGCCAGCAGTTTACCCCATAGCGGGAGGGCAAGATTCACAGATACGCAGTATTTT. This sequence joins TRBV27 and TRBJ2-3; 11 nucleotides agree with TRBD2. Germline lookup yields CDR1 MNHEY and CDR2 SMNVEV (reference sequence). The V gene end was trimmed by 2 bases and the J gene end by 2 bases; junction bases not matched to a gene: 12. The CDR3 contains 19 residues.

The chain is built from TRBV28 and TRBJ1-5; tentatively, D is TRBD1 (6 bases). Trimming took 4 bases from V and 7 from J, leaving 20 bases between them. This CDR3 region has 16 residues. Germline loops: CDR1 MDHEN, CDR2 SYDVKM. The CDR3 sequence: CASSSWSGALRQPQHF. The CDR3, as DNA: TGTGCCAGCAGTTCGTGGTCGGGGGCATTACGGCAGCCCCAGCATTTT.

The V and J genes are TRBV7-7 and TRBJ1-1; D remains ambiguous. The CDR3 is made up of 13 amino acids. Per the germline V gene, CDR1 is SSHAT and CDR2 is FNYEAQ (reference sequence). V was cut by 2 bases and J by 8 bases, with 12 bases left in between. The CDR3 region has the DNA TGTGCCAGCAGCTTATCTCTGGGCAGGGAAGCTTTCTTT. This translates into CASSLSLGREAFF.

The CDR3, as DNA: TGTGCCAGCAGCTTAGTCGGCAGACGGACTAGCGTGACGACCTACGAGCAGTACTTC. Its translation: CASSLVGRRTSVTTYEQYF. This chain connects TRBV7-2 to TRBJ2-7, with TRBD2 matching over 9 bases. From germline, CDR1 is SGHTA and CDR2 FQGNSA. Unmatched junction bases numbered 15, after V lost 1 base and J lost 2 bases. The CDR3 runs to 19 residues.

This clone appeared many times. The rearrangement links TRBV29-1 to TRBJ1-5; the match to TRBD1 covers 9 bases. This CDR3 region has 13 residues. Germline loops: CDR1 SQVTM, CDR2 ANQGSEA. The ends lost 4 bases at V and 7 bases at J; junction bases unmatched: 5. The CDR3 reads CSVVPGQGQPQHF. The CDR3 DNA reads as TGCAGCGTTGTCCCGGGACAGGGACAGCCCCAGCATTTT.

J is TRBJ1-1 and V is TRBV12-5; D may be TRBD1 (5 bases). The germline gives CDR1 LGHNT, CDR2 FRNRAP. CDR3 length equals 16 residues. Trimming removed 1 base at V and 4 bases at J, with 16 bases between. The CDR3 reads CASGLETGLLGTEAFF. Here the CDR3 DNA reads TGTGCTAGTGGTTTGGAAACGGGACTTCTGGGCACTGAAGCTTTCTTT.

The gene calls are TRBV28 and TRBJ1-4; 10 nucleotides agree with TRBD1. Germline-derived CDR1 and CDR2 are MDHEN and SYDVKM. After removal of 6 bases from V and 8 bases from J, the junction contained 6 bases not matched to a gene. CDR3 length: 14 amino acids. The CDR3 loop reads CASRRQGAGEKLFF. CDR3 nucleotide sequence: TGTGCCAGCAGGCGACAGGGGGCAGGCGAAAAACTGTTTTTT.

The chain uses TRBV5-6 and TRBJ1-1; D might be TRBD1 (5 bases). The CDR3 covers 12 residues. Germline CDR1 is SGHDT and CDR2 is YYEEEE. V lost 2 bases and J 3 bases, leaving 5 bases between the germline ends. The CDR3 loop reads CASSLGDTEAFF. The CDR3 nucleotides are TGTGCCAGCAGCTTAGGGGACACTGAAGCTTTCTTT. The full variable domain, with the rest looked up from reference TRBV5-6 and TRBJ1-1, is DAGVTQSPTHLIKTRGQQVTLRCSPKSGHDTVSWYQQALGQGPQFIFQYYEEEERQRGNFPDRFSGHQFPNYSSELNVNALLLGDSALYLCASSLGDTEAFFGQGTRLTVV.

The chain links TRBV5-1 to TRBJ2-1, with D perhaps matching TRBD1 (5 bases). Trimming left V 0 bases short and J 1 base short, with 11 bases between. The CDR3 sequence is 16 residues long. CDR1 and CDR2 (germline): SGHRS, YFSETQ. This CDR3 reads CASSLGQGISYNEQFF. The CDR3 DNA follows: TGCGCCAGCAGCTTGGGTCAGGGAATTTCCTACAATGAGCAGTTCTTC. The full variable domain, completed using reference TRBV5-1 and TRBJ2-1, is KAGVTQTPRYLIKTRGQQVTLSCSPISGHRSVSWYQQTPGQGLQFLFEYFSETQRNKGNFPGRFSGRQFSNSRSEMNVSTLELGDSALYLCASSLGQGISYNEQFFGPGTRLTVL.

In DNA form, the CDR3 reads TGTGCCAGCGGCCTTCACGGGAGCAGCGAGCAGTACTTC. Encoded protein: CASGLHGSSEQYF. The chain uses TRBV6-5 and TRBJ2-7, with D maybe TRBD2 (6 bases). Germline V gives CDR1 MNHEY, CDR2 SVGAGI. The CDR3 is 13 amino acids. V lost 8 bases and J 6 bases, leaving 17 bases between the germline ends.

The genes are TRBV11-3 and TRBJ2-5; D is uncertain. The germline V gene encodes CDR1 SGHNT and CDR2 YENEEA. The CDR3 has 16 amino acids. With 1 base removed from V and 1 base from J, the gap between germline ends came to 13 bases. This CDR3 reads CASSLARRGLQETQYF. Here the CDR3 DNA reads TGTGCCAGCAGCTTAGCCCGGCGTGGGCTCCAAGAGACCCAGTACTTC.

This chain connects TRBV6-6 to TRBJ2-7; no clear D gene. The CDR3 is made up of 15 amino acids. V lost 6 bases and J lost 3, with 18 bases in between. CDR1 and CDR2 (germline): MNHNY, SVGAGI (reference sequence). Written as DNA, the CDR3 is TGTGCCAGCAGCCCCGCCCCCCAGGTTAGCTACGAGCAGTACTTC. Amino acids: CASSPAPQVSYEQYF.

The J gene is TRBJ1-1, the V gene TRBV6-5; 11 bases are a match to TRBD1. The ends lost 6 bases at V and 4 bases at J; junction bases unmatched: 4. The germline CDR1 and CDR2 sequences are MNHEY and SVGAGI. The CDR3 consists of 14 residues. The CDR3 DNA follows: TGTGCCAGCAGGGCCGGGACAGGGGGCACTGAAGCTTTCTTT. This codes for CASRAGTGGTEAFF.

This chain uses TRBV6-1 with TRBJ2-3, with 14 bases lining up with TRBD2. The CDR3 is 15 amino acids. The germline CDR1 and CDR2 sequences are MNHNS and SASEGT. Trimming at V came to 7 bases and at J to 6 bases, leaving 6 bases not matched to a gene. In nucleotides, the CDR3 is TGTGCCAGCAAGGGACTAGCGGGAGTGGGGGATACGCAGTATTTT. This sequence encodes CASKGLAGVGDTQYF.

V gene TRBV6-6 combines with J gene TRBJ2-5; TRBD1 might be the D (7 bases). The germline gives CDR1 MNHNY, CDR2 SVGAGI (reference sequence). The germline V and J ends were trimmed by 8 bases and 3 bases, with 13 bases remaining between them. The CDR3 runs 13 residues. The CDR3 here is CASLQGGEETQYF. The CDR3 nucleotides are TGTGCCAGCCTCCAGGGGGGAGAAGAGACCCAGTACTTC.

CDR3 sequence: CASSPPQGAKSQETQYF. CDR3 nucleotide sequence: TGTGCCAGCTCACCACCGCAGGGGGCGAAGTCCCAAGAGACCCAGTACTTC. The chain has TRBV18 and TRBJ2-5, with 8 nucleotides matching TRBD1. The CDR3 covers 17 residues. V gave up 0 bases and J gave up 1 base; unmatched junction bases: 7. Germline CDR1 is KGHSH and CDR2 is LQKENI.